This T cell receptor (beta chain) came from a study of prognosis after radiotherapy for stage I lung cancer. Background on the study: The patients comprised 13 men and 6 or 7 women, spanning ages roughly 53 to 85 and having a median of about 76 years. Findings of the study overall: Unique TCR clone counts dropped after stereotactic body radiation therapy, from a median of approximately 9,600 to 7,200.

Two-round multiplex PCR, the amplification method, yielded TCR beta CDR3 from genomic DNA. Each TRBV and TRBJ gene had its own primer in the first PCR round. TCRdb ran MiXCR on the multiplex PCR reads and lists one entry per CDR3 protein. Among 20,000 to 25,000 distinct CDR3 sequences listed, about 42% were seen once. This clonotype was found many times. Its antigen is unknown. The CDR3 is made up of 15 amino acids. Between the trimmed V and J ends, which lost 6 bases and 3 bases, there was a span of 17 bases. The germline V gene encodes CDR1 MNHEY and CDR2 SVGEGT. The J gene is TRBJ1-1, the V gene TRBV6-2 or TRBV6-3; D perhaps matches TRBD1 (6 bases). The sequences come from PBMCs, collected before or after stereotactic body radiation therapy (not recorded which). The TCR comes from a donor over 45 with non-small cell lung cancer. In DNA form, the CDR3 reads TGTGCCAGCAGCTCCCCCCGCAGGGGCGACACTGAAGCTTTCTTT. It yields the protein CASSSPRRGDTEAFF.